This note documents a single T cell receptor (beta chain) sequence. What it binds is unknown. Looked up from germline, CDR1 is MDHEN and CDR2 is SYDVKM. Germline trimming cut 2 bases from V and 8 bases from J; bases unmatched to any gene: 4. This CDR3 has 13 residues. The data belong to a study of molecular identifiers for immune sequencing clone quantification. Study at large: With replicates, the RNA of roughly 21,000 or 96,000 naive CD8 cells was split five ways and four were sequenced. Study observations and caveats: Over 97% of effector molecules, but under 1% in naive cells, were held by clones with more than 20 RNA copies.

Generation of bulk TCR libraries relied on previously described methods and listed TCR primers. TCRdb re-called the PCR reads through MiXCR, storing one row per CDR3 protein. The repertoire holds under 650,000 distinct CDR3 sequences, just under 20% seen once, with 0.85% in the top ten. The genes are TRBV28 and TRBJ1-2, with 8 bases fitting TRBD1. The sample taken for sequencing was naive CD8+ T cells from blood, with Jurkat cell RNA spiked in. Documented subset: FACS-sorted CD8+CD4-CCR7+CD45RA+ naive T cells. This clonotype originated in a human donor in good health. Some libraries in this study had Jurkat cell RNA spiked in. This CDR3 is CASSLAGGGGYTF. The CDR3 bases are TGTGCCAGCAGTTTAGCAGGGGGCGGCGGCTACACCTTC.